The 31 T cell receptor beta chains presented below share a single source sample, sequenced in a study of OX40 agonist ivuxolimab in advanced cancers. Only in-frame clones appear in the TCRdb table, and some are missing; sequencing was by immunoSEQ multiplex PCR. The data hold approximately 31,000 clones, with approximately 88% observed a single time. The sequences come from CD4+ or CD8+ T cells sorted from blood, collected in a trial of the OX40 agonist ivuxolimab. Receptors originate from an adult with an advanced solid tumor such as melanoma, head and neck, liver or kidney cancer.

This chain uses TRBV19 with TRBJ2-7, with 10 bases that match TRBD1. The CDR3 has 14 amino acids. Germline lookup yields CDR1 LNHDA and CDR2 SQIVND (reference sequence). The V gene end was trimmed by 7 bases and the J gene end by 4 bases; junction bases not matched to a gene: 7. The CDR3 nucleotides read TGTGCCAGTACGGGACAGGGGTCAAAATACGAGCAGTACTTC. Its translation is CASTGQGSKYEQYF.

This clone showed up just once. CDR3 sequence reads: CASSLHRTGELFF. The CDR3 nucleotides are TGTGCCAGCAGTTTACATCGCACCGGGGAGCTGTTTTTT. The chain combines TRBV28 with TRBJ2-2; D ambiguous. The V end lost 2 bases, the J end lost 4 bases, and 5 bases lay between the germline ends. The CDR3 extends over 13 amino acids. The germline gives CDR1 MDHEN, CDR2 SYDVKM.

This clone was counted a single time. CDR3 nucleotides: TGTGCCAGCAGTTACCTCTCAAGGGAAGAGACCCAGTACTTC. Translating gives CASSYLSREETQYF. The V and J genes are TRBV6-5 and TRBJ2-5; no clear D gene. The germline gives CDR1 MNHEY, CDR2 SVGAGI. The V end was cut by 2 bases, the J end by 3 bases, with 10 bases between. The CDR3 has 14 amino acids.

The V call is TRBV28, the J call TRBJ1-1; 7 bases fit TRBD1. The germline gives CDR1 MDHEN, CDR2 SYDVKM. This CDR3 is 13 amino acids long. J lost 5 bases, V lost 3 bases, and 3 bases had no gene match. DNA for the CDR3: TGTGCCAGCAGTTTTTACAGGGGAACTGAAGCTTTCTTT. The encoded protein is CASSFYRGTEAFF.

The chain carries TRBV4-1 and TRBJ2-1; TRBD2 matches 8 bases. The junction had 5 bases not matched to a gene; V was cut back by 7 bases and J by 0 bases. The V gene's germline CDR1 is MGHRA and CDR2 YSYEKL. The CDR3 consists of 15 residues. CDR3 coding DNA: TGCGCCAGCAACGAGCGGGGGAGCTCCTACAATGAGCAGTTCTTC. Encoded protein: CASNERGSSYNEQFF.

This chain links TRBV21-1 with TRBJ2-7; the table assigns TRBD1, which was not confirmed against the DNA. TRBV21-1 is listed as a pseudogene. This CDR3 has 16 residues. CDR3 residues: CASSKGSPRGPYEQYF. The DNA for the CDR3 is TGTGCCAGCAGCAAAGGATCACCCAGGGGGCCCTACGAGCAGTACTTC.

In DNA, the CDR3 is TGTGCCAGCAGTTTCGGGCGCGGGAGCACAGATACGCAGTATTTT. Protein product: CASSFGRGSTDTQYF. This sequence joins TRBV27 and TRBJ2-3, with D perhaps TRBD2 (5 bases). The CDR3 has 15 amino acids. The ends were cut back, 3 bases at V and 0 bases at J, with 10 bases in the middle. Germline V CDR1 and CDR2: MNHEY, SMNVEV (reference sequence).

V gene TRBV27 combines with J gene TRBJ2-1; D uncertain. This CDR3 spans 14 amino acids. Germline values: CDR1 MNHEY, CDR2 SMNVEV (reference sequence). Trimming took 2 bases from V and 0 from J, leaving 5 bases between them. The CDR3 DNA sequence: TGTGCCAGCAGTTTACAGAGCTCCTACAATGAGCAGTTCTTC. Amino acids: CASSLQSSYNEQFF.

The chain uses TRBV5-6 and TRBJ2-5; D is possibly TRBD2 (6 bases). The germline V gene has CDR1 SGHDT and CDR2 YYEEEE. The ends were cut back, 3 bases at V and 2 bases at J, with 14 bases in the middle. The CDR3 totals 15 residues. CDR3 bases: TGTGCCAGCAGCTGGCCTCCGGGAGAACAAGAGACCCAGTACTTC. This encodes CASSWPPGEQETQYF.

This rearrangement joins TRBV7-9 to TRBJ2-2, with 8 bases identical to TRBD1. CDR1 SEHNR and CDR2 FQNEAQ come from the germline V gene (reference sequence). Germline trimming cut 7 bases from V and 1 base from J; bases unmatched to any gene: 5. CDR3 length: 15 residues. Here the CDR3 DNA reads TGTGCCAGCATCCCAGGGGGCTGGAACACCGGGGAGCTGTTTTTT. This encodes CASIPGGWNTGELFF.

The V call is TRBV6-1, the J call TRBJ2-1; D is perhaps TRBD1 (5 bases). The ends were cut back, 4 bases at V and 9 bases at J, with 19 bases in the middle. This CDR3 spans 15 amino acids. Germline V CDR1 and CDR2: MNHNS, SASEGT. This CDR3 reads CASSVYRRPDPEQFF. In nucleotides, the CDR3 is TGTGCCAGCAGTGTATACAGGCGCCCTGACCCTGAGCAGTTCTTC.

This clone was counted ten times or more. The rearrangement links TRBV6-4 to TRBJ1-1; possibly TRBD1 for D (5 bases). CDR1 is MRHNA and CDR2 is SNTAGT in the germline V gene. V shed 3 bases and J shed 2 bases, with 22 bases lying between them. This CDR3 region has 18 residues. CDR3 protein: CASSEYGGSAVANTEAFF. CDR3 DNA sequence: TGTGCCAGCAGTGAATATGGGGGATCGGCTGTAGCTAACACTGAAGCTTTCTTT.

This chain links TRBV10-3 with TRBJ2-3; weak D call: TRBD1 (6 bases). The germline V and J ends were trimmed by 3 bases and 3 bases, with 13 bases remaining between them. The germline CDR1 and CDR2 sequences are ENHRY and SYGVKD. This CDR3 is 15 amino acids long. CDR3 DNA: TGTGCCATCAGTGACGGAGAAACAGGGACAGATACGCAGTATTTT. This gives the protein CAISDGETGTDTQYF.

This clone has just one count. V gene TRBV10-1 combines with J gene TRBJ2-1, with D possibly being TRBD1 (5 bases). In germline, CDR1 is WNHNN, CDR2 SYGVQD (reference sequence). The CDR3 is 16 residues long. V was clipped by 3 bases and J by 4 bases, with 16 bases between them. The DNA for the CDR3 is TGCGCCAGCAGTGATGCAAGGAATTCAGGGTACAATGAGCAGTTCTTC. Translation gives CASSDARNSGYNEQFF.

The CDR3 DNA is TGCAGCGTCGAGTCATTTAAGGACAATGAGCAGTTCTTC. It codes for CSVESFKDNEQFF. V is TRBV29-1 and J is TRBJ2-1; D is undetermined. The CDR3 consists of 13 residues. V lost 6 bases and J 5 bases, leaving 14 bases between the germline ends. Looked up from germline, CDR1 is SQVTM and CDR2 is ANQGSEA.

This chain connects TRBV6-6 to TRBJ2-3; weak D call: TRBD1 (5 bases). The CDR3 is made up of 14 amino acids. The ends were cut back, 4 bases at V and 5 bases at J, with 13 bases in the middle. Germline V CDR1 and CDR2: MNHNY, SVGAGI (reference sequence). The CDR3 protein is CASSSGFSGDTQYF. The CDR3 DNA follows: TGTGCCAGCAGTTCAGGGTTTTCAGGAGATACGCAGTATTTT.

The chain uses TRBV4-1 and TRBJ2-1; 9 nucleotides align to TRBD1. The V gene end was trimmed by 4 bases and the J gene end by 8 bases; junction bases not matched to a gene: 6. The CDR3 is 14 residues long. CDR1 and CDR2 from the germline V gene are MGHRA and YSYEKL. CDR3 DNA sequence: TGCGCCAGCAGCCTCGGACAGGGGTGGGATGAGCAGTTCTTC. Translation: CASSLGQGWDEQFF.

J is TRBJ1-5 and V is TRBV28; D not certain. CDR3 length equals 15 residues. Trimming pared 3 bases from V and 1 base from J, leaving 10 bases between. Germline assignment: CDR1 MDHEN and CDR2 SYDVKM. Here the CDR3 DNA reads TGTGCCAGCAGTTTCGTCCTCCGGAGCAATCAGCCCCAGCATTTT. Protein sequence: CASSFVLRSNQPQHF.

The rearrangement joins TRBV9 to TRBJ2-3, with 8 positions matching TRBD2. V lost 1 base to trimming and J lost 1 base; unmatched junction nucleotides: 5. The CDR3 sequence is 16 residues long. In germline, CDR1 is SGDLS, CDR2 YYNGEE. CDR3 nucleotides: TGTGCCAGCAGCGTAATTTCCGGGGGGGGCACAGATACGCAGTATTTT. This translates into CASSVISGGGTDTQYF.

The chain recombines TRBV7-9 with TRBJ2-1, with D possibly matching TRBD2 (6 bases). The germline gives CDR1 SEHNR, CDR2 FQNEAQ (reference sequence). The CDR3 is 12 amino acids. Between the trimmed V and J ends, which lost 5 bases and 7 bases, there was a span of 9 bases. CDR3 bases: TGTGCCAGCAGCCCGGGGGATAATGAGCAGTTCTTC. Amino acids: CASSPGDNEQFF.

Here the CDR3 DNA reads TGTGCCAGCAGGATCACAGGGTCTAATGAAAAACTGTTTTTT. This sequence encodes CASRITGSNEKLFF. This chain connects TRBV27 to TRBJ1-4; weak D call: TRBD1 (6 bases). This CDR3 contains 14 residues. V dropped 6 bases and J dropped 3 bases, with 11 bases sitting between them. In germline, CDR1 is MNHEY, CDR2 SMNVEV (reference sequence). The variable domain in full, with the rest retrieved from reference TRBV27 and TRBJ1-4, is EAQVTQNPRYLITVTGKKLTVTCSQNMNHEYMSWYRQDPGLGLRQIYYSMNVEVTDKGDVPEGYKVSRKEKRNFPLILESPSPNQTSLYFCASRITGSNEKLFFGSGTQLSVL.

In DNA, the CDR3 is TGTGCCAGCAGTTTTGGTTGGAGCGCCTCCTACGAGCAGTACTTC. This encodes CASSFGWSASYEQYF. This chain joins TRBV27 and TRBJ2-7; D gene ambiguous. The V gene lost 3 bases and the J gene lost 0 bases, with 12 bases spanning the gap. There are 15 residues in the CDR3. Germline V gives CDR1 MNHEY, CDR2 SMNVEV (reference sequence).

The chain uses TRBV9 and TRBJ2-7; possible D gene TRBD1, 5 bases. This CDR3 is 13 amino acids long. V shed 4 bases and J shed 3 bases, with 11 bases lying between them. The germline CDR1 and CDR2 sequences are SGDLS and YYNGEE. The CDR3 spells CASSPPDSYEQYF. The CDR3 nucleotides are TGTGCCAGCAGCCCCCCCGACAGCTACGAGCAGTACTTC.

This chain uses TRBV29-1 with TRBJ1-1; 8 bases agree with TRBD1. The CDR3 has 18 residues. Looked up from germline, CDR1 is SQVTM and CDR2 is ANQGSEA. V trimming: 0 bases; J trimming: 2 bases; junction bases outside the gene matches: 14. CDR3 protein: CSVEDQKGQEFRNTEAFF. The CDR3 DNA reads as TGCAGCGTTGAAGATCAAAAGGGACAGGAGTTCAGAAACACTGAAGCTTTCTTT.

The rearrangement joins TRBV11-2 to TRBJ1-1; D ambiguous. Trimming took 5 bases from V and 7 from J, leaving 14 bases between them. Per the germline V gene, CDR1 is SGHAT and CDR2 is FQNNGV. The CDR3 has 13 amino acids. Written as DNA, the CDR3 is TGTGCCAGCAGCATTCATACGGAAGATGAAGCTTTCTTT. It specifies CASSIHTEDEAFF. The full variable domain, with the rest looked up from reference TRBV11-2 and TRBJ1-1, is EAGVAQSPRYKIIEKRQSVAFWCNPISGHATLYWYQQILGQGPKLLIQFQNNGVVDDSQLPKDRFSAERLKGVDSTLKIQPAKLEDSAVYLCASSIHTEDEAFFGQGTRLTVV.

The chain is built from TRBV27 and TRBJ2-3, with 8 nucleotides matching TRBD2. Germline trimming cut 5 bases from V and 5 bases from J; bases unmatched to any gene: 6. CDR1 MNHEY and CDR2 SMNVEV come from the germline V gene (reference sequence). This CDR3 has 14 amino acids. The CDR3 protein is CASSQSGGQDTQYF. The CDR3 coding sequence is TGTGCCAGCAGTCAGAGCGGGGGCCAAGATACGCAGTATTTT.

This clone has only one observation. The V gene is TRBV11-1, the J gene TRBJ2-1; 10 bases are shared with TRBD2. The CDR3 spans 14 residues. Germline V gene sequence: CDR1 SGHAT, CDR2 FQDESV (reference sequence). Trimming removed 8 bases from V and 2 bases from J; junction bases left unmatched: 3. Written as DNA, the CDR3 is TGTGCCAGCTTAAGCGGGGGGGCCTACAATGAGCAGTTCTTC. Amino acid sequence: CASLSGGAYNEQFF.

This rearrangement joins TRBV9 to TRBJ1-2; D gene unclear. The CDR3 runs to 18 residues. The ends were cut back, 2 bases at V and 1 base at J, with 21 bases in the middle. Germline-derived CDR1 and CDR2 are SGDLS and YYNGEE. CDR3 amino acids: CASSVDPSLRSYNYGYTF. The DNA for the CDR3 is TGTGCCAGCAGCGTCGACCCCTCATTGAGGAGCTATAACTATGGCTACACCTTC.

The rearrangement joins TRBV5-1 to TRBJ2-2; TRBD1 matches at 7 bases. The V segment lost 0 bases and the J segment 5 bases; nucleotides outside the gene matches: 4. In germline, CDR1 is SGHRS, CDR2 YFSETQ. The CDR3 covers 15 residues. The CDR3 bases are TGCGCCAGCAGCTTGGTAGGACAGGCAACCGGGGAGCTGTTTTTT. The encoded protein is CASSLVGQATGELFF.

The J gene is TRBJ2-3, the V gene TRBV7-6; 8 bases align to TRBD2. CDR3 length: 16 amino acids. From germline, CDR1 is SGHVS and CDR2 FNYEAQ. J was trimmed by 2 bases and V by 0 bases; bases with no gene match: 4. The CDR3 spells CASSLARAGVTDTQYF. CDR3 DNA: TGTGCCAGCAGCTTAGCGAGAGCGGGAGTCACAGATACGCAGTATTTT.

The chain uses TRBV6-5 and TRBJ1-5; TRBD1 aligns across 7 bases. The CDR3 consists of 16 residues. Losses at the gene ends were 2 bases for V and 2 bases for J; bases not matched to a gene: 6. CDR1 MNHEY and CDR2 SVGAGI come from the germline V gene. Here the CDR3 reads CASSYPRGAGNQPQHF. The CDR3 DNA reads as TGTGCCAGCAGTTACCCCAGGGGGGCGGGCAATCAGCCCCAGCATTTT.